This T cell receptor (beta chain) emerged from a study of OX40 agonist ivuxolimab in advanced cancers. For the study at large: Patients assigned to dose escalation were diagnosed with hepatocellular carcinoma, melanoma, renal cell or head and neck cancer. Overall study findings and caveats: At 0.1 to 3.0 mg/kg, clonal expansion of CD4+ and CD8+ blood T cells had occurred by week 6. CD8+ T cells showed, on average, more clonal expansion than CD4+ cells.

CDR3 length: 11 amino acids. CDR1 SGHNT and CDR2 YYREEE come from the germline V gene (reference sequence). V lost 4 bases to trimming and J lost 11 bases, with 11 bases between them. Here immunoSEQ multiplex PCR was the method, and the copy in TCRdb shows in-frame clones only, minus some. The sample has about 53,000 clones, 70% to 90% seen once; the top ten hold about 1.5%. Researchers took blood at baseline, on cycle 4 day 1, and on cycle 7 day 1. Notes on this clone: What it binds is not known.

The sequence came from an adult with an advanced solid tumor such as melanoma, head and neck, liver or kidney cancer. Here the sequenced sample was CD4+ or CD8+ T cells sorted from blood, taken in a trial of the OX40 agonist ivuxolimab. J is TRBJ2-3 and V is TRBV5-4; D gene unclear. CDR3: CASSLTQVQYF. In DNA, the CDR3 is TGTGCCAGCAGCCTTACCCAGGTGCAGTATTTT.